This TCR beta chain was captured in a study of T cell responses to AZD1222 COVID-19 vaccine (dated by TCRdb to the early 2020s). Regarding the study in general: AZD1222 recipients whose second dose came at about 4 weeks and those whose second dose came at about 12 weeks were combined into one group, since spike-specific TCR depth and breadth did not differ between the two schedules. Trial participants were enrolled by age into subgroups of 18-55, 56-69 and 70-plus years, and around 150, 29 and 61 TCR-sequenced participants, respectively, were included in these subgroups. TCR sequencing covered 233 trial participants: about 210 given two doses of AZD1222 and around 25 given two doses of MenACWY control vaccine. Broad study findings and their caveats: Because no day 14 peak-response samples were available, the repertoires could be characterized only after the peak T cell response. Participants were mostly white British, with more females than males. The authors suggested clonal diversity may have been underestimated. CD4 TCRs associated with the vaccine covered the entire spike protein, and the dominant responses were in regions 160-218 and 743-854. In the small 56-69-year group, the increase in depth fell short of significance, most likely because of low power. After two AZD1222 doses, spike-specific TCR breadth and depth were significantly higher than at day 0 and than in MenACWY recipients. Reportedly, almost half of the unique spike-specific TCRs recognized epitopes lying outside the regions that are mutated in the B.1.351 and B.1.1.7 variants. Conclusions about previously exposed vaccinees are limited because only 5 or 6 AZD1222 recipients were SARS-CoV-2 seropositive at baseline.

The CDR3 regions of human TCRbeta chains were subjected to immunosequencing. As for how the authors treated the data: TCRs in the repertoires were matched against a reference library of SARS-CoV-2-specific TCRs that had been generated with the MIRA antigen-specificity platform. Breadth meant the fraction of unique TCRs that were SARS-CoV-2-associated, whereas depth meant the fraction of total T cells that were SARS-CoV-2-associated. Each spike-specific TCR was assigned to its reactive spike region and to a CD4 or CD8 class using the MIRA data. Log10-transformed breadth and depth values were compared by one-way ANOVA with Sidak's multiple comparisons tests. TCRdb took this table from immuneACCESS and kept in-frame rearrangements with V and J called. Such tables lack part of the clones; where checked against another copy, unresolved V genes explain under half of the gap, and the rest is unexplained. For V, J and clone size, that table is used; D and trimming come from the DNA. This sample comprises some 160,000 clones, 90% to 95% of them detected only once. The biggest ten clones account for 0.7% to 0.9% of the sample.

Interpreted using the paper, the time point label stands for: baseline before first vaccination. Samples from vaccinated people were obtained from the UK trials COV001 and COV002, which included a single-blind randomized controlled phase 2/3 trial of AZD1222 (ChAdOx1 nCoV-19) in healthy adults. For TCRbeta chain sequencing, PBMC samples were collected from trial participants at day 0 and at day 28 after the second dose. V and J lose 2 bases and 8 bases, and a span of 9 bases separates them. The germline V gene specifies MNHEY as CDR1 and SVGAGI as CDR2. From its cysteine to its phenylalanine, the CDR3 spans 12 amino acids. Only CDR3 DNA remains: 36 bases, in frame from the first base. For this clone: Its antigen target is currently unknown. Per-nucleotide qualities are absent, and no much larger clonotype sits a single base away.

The sequence derives from an adult in good health. Source: peripheral blood, taken on day 0 of AZD1222 vaccination. The rearrangement joined TRBV6-5 to TRBJ1-2; no D gene call is confident. The DNA reads as follows: TGTGCCAGCAGTTACCAGTTCGGCGGCTACACCTTC. The resulting protein is CASSYQFGGYTF.